This T cell receptor (beta chain) was sequenced during a study of OX40 agonist ivuxolimab in advanced cancers. Study details: The study reported partial responses in three patients: one hepatocellular carcinoma, two cutaneous melanoma. The study's findings and limits: Among T cells, CD8+ cells averaged more expanded clones than CD4+ cells. Clonal expansion in partial responders at 0.1-3.0 mg/kg ranked among the lowest.

The protocol was immunoSEQ multiplex PCR, while the TCRdb copy is restricted to in-frame clones and leaves out a portion. In the table there are around 50,000 clones, over 75% of which are singletons. Notes on this clone: Its antigen is not identified.

The germline V gene encodes CDR1 SGHTS and CDR2 YDEGEE. V was pared by 2 bases and J by 0 bases, with 4 bases of the junction left unmatched. This CDR3 region has 16 residues. The chain employs TRBV5-8 and TRBJ2-2; TRBD1 agrees at 7 bases. This TCR was sampled from an adult with an advanced solid tumor such as melanoma, head and neck, liver or kidney cancer. The material sequenced was CD4+ or CD8+ T cells sorted from blood, taken in a trial of the OX40 agonist ivuxolimab. This CDR3 is CASSFWTGANTGELFF. As DNA, the CDR3 is TGTGCCAGCAGCTTTTGGACAGGAGCGAACACCGGGGAGCTGTTTTTT.